The 32 T cell receptor beta chains listed next were all sequenced from one sample in a study of quantifying T cell responses using KT2 cells. Turning to the study itself: TCR alpha and beta constant-region primers primed reverse transcription of RNA.

The cDNA 3' end received a ligated oligonucleotide with a UMI. First-round PCR used 3 to 4 cycles and beta primers RC1.1 and RC1.2 covering TRBC1 and TRBC2. TCRdb ran MiXCR on the UMI-ligation and nested PCR reads and lists one entry per CDR3 protein. The sample includes tens of thousands of distinct CDR3 sequences, 10% to 15% of them seen just once. Material: PBMCs spiked with cells of the T cell clone KT2. The source is a human donor.

The chain has TRBV6-5 and TRBJ2-6; D is perhaps TRBD1 or TRBD2 (5 bases each). V gave up 6 bases and J gave up 0 bases, with 15 bases separating them. Germline V gives CDR1 MNHEY, CDR2 SVGAGI. The length of the CDR3 is 17 residues. CDR3 DNA: TGTGCCAGCAGCGAGGGACCCCCGAGCTCTGGGGCCAACGTCCTGACTTTC. It translates to CASSEGPPSSGANVLTF.

In its sample, this clonotype was seen a few times. The genes are TRBV2 and TRBJ2-1; D ambiguous. Trimming took off 4 bases at V and 7 bases at J, with 5 bases between the two ends. The germline V gene encodes CDR1 SNHLY and CDR2 FYNNEI. This CDR3 comprises 11 residues. This CDR3 reads CASSGVNEQFF. CDR3 DNA: TGTGCCAGCAGTGGGGTGAATGAGCAGTTCTTC.

This chain uses TRBV10-3 with TRBJ1-5, with D tentatively TRBD1 (5 bases). Trimming took off 10 bases at V and 2 bases at J, with 15 bases between the two ends. There are 14 residues in the CDR3. Germline-derived CDR1 and CDR2 are ENHRY and SYGVKD. In DNA, the CDR3 is TGTGCCAGCCGCGGGCGGGGGGGCAATCAGCCCCAGCATTTT. Translated: CASRGRGGNQPQHF.

The rearrangement uses TRBV27 and TRBJ2-3; 10 nucleotides line up with TRBD1. The CDR3 is made up of 16 amino acids. Germline CDR1 reads MNHEY; CDR2 reads SMNVEV (reference sequence). V was pared by 4 bases and J by 4 bases, with 8 bases of the junction left unmatched. The DNA of the CDR3 is TGTGCCAGCAGTTCCCACCGGGACAGGGGAGCAGATACGCAGTATTTT. Translated: CASSSHRDRGADTQYF.

The chain combines TRBV29-1 with TRBJ2-1; a possible D gene is TRBD2 (6 bases). V lost 7 bases to trimming and J lost 8 bases, with 18 bases between them. Germline CDR1 and CDR2: SQVTM and ANQGSEA. The CDR3 covers 13 residues. CDR3 bases: TGCAGCGCAATTTTGCTACGGGGGTATGAGCAGTTCTTC. Translation: CSAILLRGYEQFF.

This clonotype appeared a few times. The CDR3 bases are TGTGCCAGCAGCCGCGGTGGGTCCTACGAGCAGTACTTC. Translated, it gives CASSRGGSYEQYF. The rearrangement uses TRBV13 and TRBJ2-7, with D uncertain. The CDR3 is made up of 13 amino acids. Trimming shortened V by 5 bases and J by 1 base, and 9 bases separated the two germline ends. Looked up from germline, CDR1 is PRHDT and CDR2 is FYEKMQ (reference sequence).

This clonotype was seen only a few times. The CDR3 DNA follows: TGTGCCAGCAGCTTAGGGGGGGGGGGCAGTCAGCCCCAGCATTTT. Its translation is CASSLGGGGSQPQHF. V gene TRBV7-2 combines with J gene TRBJ1-5; D possibly corresponds to TRBD1 (6 bases). This CDR3 region has 15 residues. With 1 base removed from V and 6 bases from J, the gap between germline ends came to 13 bases. In germline, CDR1 is SGHTA, CDR2 FQGNSA.

This clonotype came up many times. The rearrangement uses TRBV12-3 or TRBV12-4 and TRBJ1-1; possibly TRBD1 for D (6 bases). Trimming removed 3 bases at V and 5 bases at J, with 13 bases between. The CDR3 is made up of 14 amino acids. CDR3 loop: CASSLGQGWTEAFF. CDR3 in DNA: TGTGCCAGCAGTTTGGGGCAGGGGTGGACTGAAGCTTTCTTT.

This clonotype was seen only once. The chain employs TRBV30 and TRBJ1-2; no clear D gene. Deletions cut 4 bases from V and 0 bases from J, with 15 bases between. This CDR3 has 15 residues. Germline V gene lookup returns CDR1 GTSNPN and CDR2 SVGIG (reference sequence). The CDR3 DNA reads TGTGCCTGGATCATCCCAGCCCAGACTAACTATGGCTACACCTTC. The encoded protein is CAWIIPAQTNYGYTF.

This clonotype was picked up many times. The chain is built from TRBV2 and TRBJ2-7, with TRBD1 matching over 7 bases. There are 13 residues in the CDR3. The J segment lost 4 bases and the V segment lost 6 bases, leaving 6 bases of the junction unmatched. CDR1 SNHLY and CDR2 FYNNEI come from the germline V gene. This CDR3 reads CASSRQGGYEQYF. DNA for the CDR3: TGTGCCAGCAGCCGACAGGGTGGATACGAGCAGTACTTC.

This clonotype was counted only a few times. The chain recombines TRBV14 with TRBJ1-4; no reliable D call. V was pared by 0 bases and J by 4 bases, with 9 bases between. The CDR3 length is 15 residues. Germline V gene data show CDR1 as SGHDN and CDR2 as FVKESK. As DNA, the CDR3 is TGTGCCAGCAGCCAAGAGAGACGGGTTAATGAAAAACTGTTTTTT. Its protein is CASSQERRVNEKLFF.

This clonotype was seen repeatedly, ten times or more. The rearrangement links TRBV2 to TRBJ1-1; D is perhaps TRBD1 (5 bases). V was pared by 5 bases and J by 7 bases, with 8 bases between. Germline CDR1 is SNHLY and CDR2 is FYNNEI. The CDR3 consists of 11 residues. The CDR3 coding sequence is TGTGCCAGCAGTCCGGACAATGAAGCTTTCTTT. Protein product: CASSPDNEAFF.

This chain links TRBV12-3 or TRBV12-4 with TRBJ2-7; 9 bases are shared with TRBD2. The CDR3 runs to 14 residues. J lost 4 bases, V lost 7 bases, and 8 bases had no gene match. CDR3 amino acids: CASTRSGRRYEQYF. In nucleotides, the CDR3 is TGTGCCAGCACCCGTAGCGGGAGAAGGTACGAGCAGTACTTC.

This clonotype was recorded at least ten times. The V call is TRBV18, the J call TRBJ2-7; TRBD2 is a possible D gene (6 bases). The germline gives CDR1 KGHSH, CDR2 LQKENI. The germline V and J ends were trimmed by 3 bases and 4 bases, with 13 bases remaining between them. The CDR3 contains 14 residues. DNA of the CDR3: TGTGCCAGCTCACCGAACGATCGGGAGTACGAGCAGTACTTC. It specifies CASSPNDREYEQYF.

This clonotype turned up a few times. The chain couples TRBV20-1 to TRBJ1-6; 9 nucleotides line up with TRBD1. The trim removed 5 bases at V and 6 bases at J, leaving 5 bases unmatched. The CDR3 length is 14 residues. CDR1 is DFQATT and CDR2 is SNEGSKA in the germline V gene (reference sequence). The CDR3 DNA is TGCAGTGCTGGAGGACAGGGGCTTAATTCACCCCTCCACTTT. Its translation: CSAGGQGLNSPLHF.

In this sample, this clonotype turned up a few times. V usage is TRBV28 and J usage is TRBJ1-6, with D hard to call. This CDR3 region has 14 residues. Germline-derived CDR1 and CDR2 are MDHEN and SYDVKM. Trimming shortened V by 6 bases and J by 7 bases, and 13 bases separated the two germline ends. Here the CDR3 DNA reads TGTGCCAGCAGACTGGCAGTCCAGAATTCACCCCTCCACTTT. It is translated as CASRLAVQNSPLHF.

This clonotype was observed a handful of times. The chain couples TRBV7-2 to TRBJ2-2, with D unclear. In germline, CDR1 is SGHTA, CDR2 FQGNSA. The CDR3 consists of 12 residues. Between the trimmed V and J ends, which lost 1 base and 7 bases, there was a span of 4 bases. The DNA of the CDR3 is TGTGCCAGCAGCTTAGTTGGCGGGGAGCTGTTTTTT. This gives the protein CASSLVGGELFF.

The rearrangement joins TRBV6-5 to TRBJ1-1; D uncertain. Germline lookup yields CDR1 MNHEY and CDR2 SVGAGI. V was shortened by 2 bases and J by 0 bases, with 10 bases between the two germline ends. The CDR3 sequence is 15 residues long. CDR3 amino acids: CASSYESPLNTEAFF. Written as DNA, the CDR3 is TGTGCCAGCAGTTACGAGAGCCCCTTGAACACTGAAGCTTTCTTT.

The V call is TRBV27, the J call TRBJ2-1; 7 nucleotides agree with TRBD1. This CDR3 comprises 12 residues. Germline V gene data show CDR1 as MNHEY and CDR2 as SMNVEV (reference sequence). With V trimmed by 9 bases and J by 5 bases, 4 bases remained unmatched. The CDR3: CASGTAHNEQFF. DNA for the CDR3: TGTGCCAGTGGGACAGCACACAATGAGCAGTTCTTC.

This clonotype was counted at least ten times. This chain uses TRBV20-1 with TRBJ2-5; TRBD1 agrees at 8 bases. The length of the CDR3 is 12 residues. J lost 4 bases, V lost 6 bases, and 4 bases had no gene match. Germline values: CDR1 DFQATT, CDR2 SNEGSKA (reference sequence). The CDR3 DNA reads as TGCAGTGCCCACGACAGGGGAGAGACCCAGTACTTC. Translated: CSAHDRGETQYF.

This clonotype occurred a few times. The rearrangement links TRBV6-1 to TRBJ1-5, with a weak D call TRBD1 (5 bases). Deletions cut 8 bases from V and 2 bases from J, with 13 bases between. Per the germline V gene, CDR1 is MNHNS and CDR2 is SASEGT. CDR3 size: 14 residues. As DNA, the CDR3 is TGTGCCAGCCCCCCCAGGGATCGCAATCAGCCCCAGCATTTT. The encoded protein is CASPPRDRNQPQHF.

The chain couples TRBV6-1 to TRBJ2-3; 8 nucleotides align to TRBD2. The CDR3 runs to 15 residues. Germline V gene data show CDR1 as MNHNS and CDR2 as SASEGT. With 4 bases clipped from V and 4 bases from J, the junction kept 7 bases outside the gene matches. CDR3 DNA sequence: TGTGCCAGCAGTGGCCAGGGACTAGAATCAGATACGCAGTATTTT. Its protein product is CASSGQGLESDTQYF.

This clonotype was found a few times. This rearrangement joins TRBV6-1 to TRBJ2-5; 10 nucleotides agree with TRBD2. The J segment lost 9 bases and the V segment lost 2 bases, leaving 9 bases of the junction unmatched. The CDR3 length is 15 residues. Per the germline V gene, CDR1 is MNHNS and CDR2 is SASEGT. The CDR3 loop is CASSEQSGGAEAQYF. The CDR3 DNA reads as TGTGCCAGCAGTGAACAGAGCGGGGGGGCTGAGGCCCAGTACTTC.

This clonotype occurred a few times. The gene calls are TRBV6-5 and TRBJ1-5; D is unclear. V lost 7 bases, J lost 2 bases, and 9 bases lay in between. Per germline, CDR1 MNHEY and CDR2 SVGAGI. The CDR3 covers 13 residues. In nucleotides, the CDR3 is TGTGCCAGCAAATCAGGTGGCAATCAGCCCCAGCATTTT. This encodes CASKSGGNQPQHF.

This clonotype was counted at least ten times. The gene calls are TRBV9 and TRBJ2-5, with 12 bases lining up with TRBD2. The ends lost 2 bases at V and 4 bases at J; junction bases unmatched: 3. The CDR3 runs to 15 residues. The V gene's germline CDR1 is SGDLS and CDR2 YYNGEE. The CDR3 DNA is TGTGCCAGCAGCGTGACTAGCGGGAGAGGAGAGACCCAGTACTTC. Residues: CASSVTSGRGETQYF.

The chain joins TRBV28 to TRBJ1-5, with 8 positions matching TRBD1. The CDR3 length is 16 residues. CDR1 MDHEN and CDR2 SYDVKM come from the germline V gene. V gave up 2 bases and J gave up 3 bases; unmatched junction bases: 6. The DNA for the CDR3 is TGTGCCAGCAGTTTAGAGACAGGGGCCGCCAATCAGCCCCAGCATTTT. It yields the protein CASSLETGAANQPQHF.

This clonotype was detected a few times. The rearrangement links TRBV7-2 to TRBJ1-2; D is ambiguous. V gave up 1 base and J gave up 4 bases, with 7 bases separating them. From germline, CDR1 is SGHTA and CDR2 FQGNSA. This CDR3 contains 13 residues. CDR3 loop: CASSLDKPYGYTF. CDR3 sequence (DNA): TGTGCCAGCAGCTTAGACAAGCCCTATGGCTACACCTTC.

CDR3 sequence reads: CASSIELADTEAFF. The CDR3 DNA reads TGTGCCAGTAGTATAGAACTGGCGGACACTGAAGCTTTCTTT. The chain uses TRBV19 and TRBJ1-1; unclear D gene. This CDR3 is 14 amino acids long. Germline CDR1 reads LNHDA; CDR2 reads SQIVND (reference sequence). Trimming pared 0 bases from V and 3 bases from J, leaving 8 bases between.

The chain links TRBV4-3 to TRBJ2-6, with D possibly matching TRBD1 (6 bases). Germline V gene sequence: CDR1 LGHNA, CDR2 YSLEER. The CDR3 is 16 amino acids. The germline V and J ends were trimmed by 7 bases and 2 bases, with 15 bases remaining between them. The CDR3 DNA is TGCGCCAGCAAGGGGGTTGGAATGACTGGGGCCAACGTCCTGACTTTC. Translation gives CASKGVGMTGANVLTF.

This clonotype was seen ten or more times. The V gene is TRBV20-1, the J gene TRBJ2-5; D is ambiguous. Trimming cost V 5 bases and J 5 bases, with 21 bases left between them. Germline V gives CDR1 DFQATT, CDR2 SNEGSKA (reference sequence). This CDR3 spans 15 amino acids. CDR3 sequence: CSAPTSRLGRETQYF. The CDR3 DNA reads as TGCAGTGCTCCCACGAGTCGGCTAGGAAGGGAGACCCAGTACTTC.

The chain uses TRBV5-4 and TRBJ2-3; 13 nucleotides match TRBD2. Looked up from germline, CDR1 is SGHNT and CDR2 is YYREEE (reference sequence). The J segment lost 4 bases and the V segment lost 3 bases, leaving 5 bases of the junction unmatched. The CDR3 has 16 amino acids. The CDR3 DNA is TGTGCCAGCAGCTCTGGACTAGCGGGAGACGCAGATACGCAGTATTTT. Its protein is CASSSGLAGDADTQYF.

In this sample, this clonotype turned up a few times. This chain uses TRBV5-1 with TRBJ2-1; possible D gene TRBD2, 6 bases. This CDR3 comprises 19 residues. The germline V gene encodes CDR1 SGHRS and CDR2 YFSETQ. V was shortened by 4 bases and J by 3 bases, with 26 bases between the two germline ends. Here the CDR3 DNA reads TGCGCCAGCAGCCCCATTATTGCGCGGGACCGAGTCTTCTACAATGAGCAGTTCTTC. Translated: CASSPIIARDRVFYNEQFF.